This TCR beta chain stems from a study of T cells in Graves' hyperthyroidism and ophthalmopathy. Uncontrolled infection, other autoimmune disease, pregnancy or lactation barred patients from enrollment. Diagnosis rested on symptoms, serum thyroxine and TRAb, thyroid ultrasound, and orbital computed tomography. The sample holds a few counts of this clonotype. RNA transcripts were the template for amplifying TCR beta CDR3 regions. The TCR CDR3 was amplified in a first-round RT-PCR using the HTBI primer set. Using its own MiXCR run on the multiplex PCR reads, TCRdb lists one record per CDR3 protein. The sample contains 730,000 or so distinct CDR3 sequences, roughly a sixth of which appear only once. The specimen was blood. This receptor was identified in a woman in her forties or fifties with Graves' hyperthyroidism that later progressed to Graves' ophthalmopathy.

Here the CDR3 DNA reads TGCAGCGTCGCTACAGGGAACACTGAAGCTTTCTTT. Its protein is CSVATGNTEAFF. The chain is built from TRBV29-1 and TRBJ1-1; maybe TRBD1 (5 bases). The CDR3 extends over 12 amino acids. Trimming took 6 bases from V and 1 from J, leaving 9 bases between them. Germline CDR1 SQVTM, CDR2 ANQGSEA.